This record concerns one T cell receptor beta chain sequence. The antigen remains unidentified. Both 60 Vbeta primers and 13 Jbeta primers went into the PCR. The assay was immunoSEQ multiplex PCR, and TCRdb's table has in-frame clones only and misses some. The top ten hold 0.25% to 0.3% of the sample, which has around 180,000 clones, less than 90% seen once. These data belong to a study of cytomegalovirus exposure and HLA in healthy donors. Study conclusions and caveats: Most TCR sequences showed up rarely, but some public TCRs showed up in many donors. Investigators reported approximately 170 TCR beta chains as tied to cytomegalovirus. Analyses of presence/absence relied on an assumption of roughly uniform sequencing depth across donors.

V was clipped by 4 bases and J by 11 bases; unmatched bases: 21. This CDR3 spans 16 amino acids. Germline V gene lookup returns CDR1 SQVTM and CDR2 ANQGSEA. This TCR derives from a boy younger than 18 in good health and CMV-seronegative. Sequenced input: PBMCs. The rearrangement joins TRBV29-1 to TRBJ2-3, with 7 bases identical to TRBD2. CDR3 residues: CSVGRIGGSPPAEQYF. CDR3 DNA: TGCAGCGTTGGTCGAATAGGCGGGAGCCCACCGGCGGAGCAGTATTTT.